The source of this T cell receptor (beta chain) is a study of blood T cells in healthy people across ages. Overall study findings and caveats: There was no known CMV status for donors, so expanded clonotype changes were possibly confounded.

A J-beta primer mix and a sample-barcoded 5' primer were used in a second PCR of roughly 6 to 12 cycles. TCRdb called the 5' RACE reads again in MiXCR, with one record for every CDR3 protein. The table has under 700,000 distinct CDR3 sequences, 24% seen once. This clonotype showed up just a few times. The antigen remains unidentified. Germline assignment: CDR1 SGHAT and CDR2 FQNNGV. Trimming left V 1 base short and J 4 bases short, with 10 bases between. This CDR3 spans 14 amino acids. These data were also filed under a second study, of T cells of mothers and their children. From that second work: Sample barcodes plus 2-4 random nucleotides came from the M1S primer. Approximately 2.7 million TCR beta reads per child versus over 9 million per mother.

The sequence came from a boy between 5 and 17 years old in good health. This chain connects TRBV11-2 to TRBJ2-5; possibly TRBD2 for D (6 bases). Material: blood. In DNA, the CDR3 is TGTGCCAGCAGCTTAGTAGCGGAGCGAGAGACCCAGTACTTC. Translation gives CASSLVAERETQYF. The entire variable domain, with the rest obtained from reference TRBV11-2 and TRBJ2-5, is as follows: EAGVAQSPRYKIIEKRQSVAFWCNPISGHATLYWYQQILGQGPKLLIQFQNNGVVDDSQLPKDRFSAERLKGVDSTLKIQPAKLEDSAVYLCASSLVAERETQYFGPGTRLLVL.